These 8 T cell receptor beta chains originate from one sample sequenced in a study of T cell responses to AZD1222 COVID-19 vaccine (dated by TCRdb to the early 2020s). According to the study, the label for this sample's time point signals: about 28 days (+/-7) after the second vaccine dose. Library generation was performed with the immunoSEQ multiplex PCR assay. This immuneACCESS table, as held by TCRdb, lists in-frame sequences with V and J called but not all clones. Of the missing ones, under half trace to an unresolved V gene in checked studies; the others have no known cause. For this sample there are some 190,000 clones; approximately 93% appear just once. In total, the top ten clones hold approximately 1.8% of the sample. The sequences come from peripheral blood, collected 28 days after the second AZD1222 dose. Receptor source: an adult who received the AZD1222 COVID-19 vaccine.

The chain couples TRBV30 to TRBJ1-1; 10 bases align to TRBD1. Germline V gives CDR1 GTSNPN, CDR2 SVGIG (reference sequence). V dropped 2 bases and J dropped 6; count of bases not matched to a gene: 9. The CDR3 is 15 amino acids. CDR3 amino acids: CAWSNGQGVRSEAFF. As DNA, the CDR3 is TGTGCCTGGAGTAACGGACAGGGGGTTAGATCTGAAGCTTTCTTT.

The V call is TRBV11-2, the J call TRBJ2-7; TRBD2 matches 9 bases. V gave up 1 base and J gave up 5 bases; unmatched junction bases: 15. Germline V CDR1 and CDR2: SGHAT, FQNNGV. The CDR3 loop spans 18 amino acids. CDR3 DNA: TGTGCCAGCAGCTTAGGCCCCTCATCGAGCGGGAGGAGTCACGAGCAGTACTTC. Amino acids: CASSLGPSSSGRSHEQYF.

This clone was observed a few times. J is TRBJ1-1 and V is TRBV19, with 8 bases lining up with TRBD1. Trimming at V came to 5 bases and at J to 12 bases, leaving 5 bases not matched to a gene. CDR1 is LNHDA, CDR2 SQIVND, per germline (reference sequence). This CDR3 has 11 residues. The CDR3 DNA is TGTGCCAGTAGTCCCGGGACAGGTCCTTTCTTT. This translates into CASSPGTGPFF. Supplemented by reference TRBV19 and TRBJ1-1, the full variable domain reads DGGITQSPKYLFRKEGQNVTLSCEQNLNHDAMYWYRQDPGQGLRLIYYSQIVNDFQKGDIAEGYSVSREKKESFPLTVTSAQKNPTAFYLCASSPGTGPFFGQGTRLTVV.

The gene calls are TRBV5-1 and TRBJ2-1; 9 bases fit TRBD2. With 2 bases clipped from V and 5 bases from J, the junction kept 5 bases outside the gene matches. This CDR3 is built from 15 residues. Germline CDR1 reads SGHRS; CDR2 reads YFSETQ. CDR3 residues: CASSLKSGRHNEQFF. CDR3 sequence (DNA): TGCGCCAGCAGCTTAAAGAGCGGGAGGCACAATGAGCAGTTCTTC.

This sequence joins TRBV7-3 and TRBJ2-1; TRBD2 agrees at 7 bases. The CDR3 is made up of 13 amino acids. Germline V gene sequence: CDR1 SGHTA, CDR2 FQGTGA. With V trimmed by 4 bases and J by 10 bases, 7 bases remained unmatched. The CDR3 spells CASSSGLGYEQFF. The CDR3 DNA reads TGTGCCAGCAGCTCCGGACTAGGCTACGAGCAGTTCTTC.

The chain combines TRBV19 with TRBJ2-2, with D uncertain. Germline assignment: CDR1 LNHDA and CDR2 SQIVND (reference sequence). V shed 3 bases and J shed 7 bases, with 9 bases lying between them. The CDR3 runs 13 residues. The CDR3 nucleotides read TGTGCCAGTAGTATGACAATTAGCGGGGAGCTGTTTTTT. As protein: CASSMTISGELFF.

The chain employs TRBV7-2 and TRBJ1-1, with D possibly TRBD1 on 5 matching bases. Germline CDR1 reads SGHTA; CDR2 reads FQGNSA. This CDR3 is built from 14 residues. Trimming left V 7 bases short and J 0 bases short, with 12 bases between. CDR3 nucleotide sequence: TGTGCCAGCACCCCAGGGCATTTGAACACTGAAGCTTTCTTT. This gives the protein CASTPGHLNTEAFF.

V usage is TRBV18 and J usage is TRBJ1-4; no reliable D call. Trimming shortened V by 1 base and J by 7 bases, and 10 bases separated the two germline ends. The CDR3 length is 14 residues. Per germline, CDR1 KGHSH and CDR2 LQKENI. This CDR3 is CASSPQGGSEKLFF. DNA of the CDR3: TGTGCCAGCTCACCACAGGGTGGTAGTGAAAAACTGTTTTTT.